This TCR beta chain originates from a study of blood T cell repertoires in COVID-19. Study background: Some COVID-19 samples were acute and others convalescent; all came from the United States, Italy and Spain. T cells, B-cell-depleted T cells, or PBMCs provided the cDNA or gDNA that served as material.

Patients at the Seattle site were enrolled during active infection and followed longitudinally. This clone came up once. Authors' analysis steps: Reference gene primer amplification gave estimated nucleated cell counts. Libraries were prepared by immunoSEQ multiplex PCR; TCRdb keeps only in-frame clonotypes and omits some of them. The DNA gave D and trimming, while V, J and clone size come from that table. The sample carries some 370,000 clones, about 90% recorded once. V lost 4 bases, J lost 9 bases, and 16 bases lay in between. The CDR3 is 15 residues long. Germline lookup yields CDR1 SGHDN and CDR2 FVKESK.

The TCR was taken from a woman in her 30s with COVID-19, enrolled during active disease. V usage is TRBV14 and J usage is TRBJ1-6; D is possibly TRBD1 (5 bases). Sequenced sample: peripheral blood. This CDR3 is CASSPTVGPGSPLHF. The CDR3 nucleotides are TGTGCCAGCAGCCCCACTGTGGGGCCGGGTTCACCCCTCCACTTT.